The rows below give T cell receptor beta chains drawn from one sample of a study of blood T cell repertoires in COVID-19. Generated by immunoSEQ multiplex PCR, the TCRdb table keeps only in-frame clones and is missing some. Found here are a few thousand clones, roughly two thirds of them singletons; the top ten hold roughly a third. Sequenced input: peripheral blood. These receptors came from a human donor in a cohort sampled during active COVID-19. CDR3s include the opening cysteine and the closing phenylalanine or tryptophan. D genes are given only for firm matches. Only part of the rows carry a size: once, few, many, or a class if the clone is expanded.

size	V	J	D	CDR3	DNA
.	TRBV2	TRBJ2-7	TRBD1	CASGRGPEQYF	TGTGCCAGCGGAAGGGGGCCCGAGCAGTACTTC
.	TRBV9	TRBJ1-5	.	CASSVDQSNQPQHF	TGTGCCAGCAGCGTAGATCAGTCGAATCAGCCCCAGCATTTT
.	TRBV9	TRBJ2-5	.	CASSARDTSQETQYF	TGTGCCAGCAGTGCGAGGGACACCTCGCAAGAGACCCAGTACTTC
.	TRBV19	TRBJ2-7	.	CASSIGGGTYEQYF	TGTGCCAGTAGTATAGGCGGCGGAACCTACGAGCAGTACTTC
.	TRBV5-1	TRBJ2-3	.	CASSLGFGVGTDTQYF	TGCGCCAGCAGCTTGGGTTTCGGGGTCGGCACAGATACGCAGTATTTT
.	TRBV6-5	TRBJ2-7	.	CASLKFTGEVYEQYF	TGTGCCAGCCTAAAGTTTACAGGGGAGGTTTACGAGCAGTACTTC
.	TRBV7-2	TRBJ2-7	TRBD2	CASSSQGLAGDYEQYF	TGTGCCAGCAGCTCGCAAGGACTAGCGGGGGACTACGAGCAGTACTTC
.	TRBV7-6	TRBJ2-1	.	CASSLGSGGPFNEQFF	TGTGCCAGCAGCTTAGGGTCGGGGGGCCCTTTCAATGAGCAGTTCTTC
.	TRBV21-1	TRBJ1-3	.	CASRRDSSGNTIYF	TGTGCCAGCAGGCGGGACAGCTCTGGAAACACCATATATTTT
.	TRBV2	TRBJ2-7	TRBD1	CATSGQGPTGEQYF	TGTGCCACCTCAGGACAGGGGCCGACGGGGGAGCAGTACTTC
.	TRBV7-2	TRBJ1-2	.	CASSRQDTYGYTF	TGTGCCAGCAGCCGACAGGATACCTATGGCTACACCTTC
.	TRBV6-5	TRBJ1-2	.	CASRDPDRNYGYTF	TGTGCCAGCAGGGACCCTGACAGGAACTATGGCTACACCTTC
.	TRBV3-1/TRBV3-2	TRBJ1-2	TRBD1	CASSQDGQGGYGYTF	TGTGCCAGCAGCCAAGATGGACAGGGGGGCTATGGCTACACCTTC
.	TRBV18	TRBJ1-1	.	CASSPPRGSTEAFF	TGTGCCAGCTCACCACCGAGGGGGAGCACTGAAGCTTTCTTT
once	TRBV6-5	TRBJ1-6	TRBD1	CASSYSRGRGKGPLHF	TGTGCCAGCAGTTACTCGAGGGGCAGGGGGAAGGGACCCCTCCACTTT
once	TRBV6-5	TRBJ1-1	.	CASSYGTTEAFF	TGTGCCAGCAGTTACGGGACAACTGAAGCTTTCTTT
.	TRBV19	TRBJ2-6	.	CASSSAGYPSGANVLTF	TGTGCCAGTAGTAGCGCGGGGTACCCCTCTGGGGCCAACGTCCTGACTTTC
.	TRBV7-8	TRBJ2-2	TRBD2	CASSLSPGSGGYTGELFF	TGTGCCAGCAGCTTATCCCCTGGTAGCGGGGGATACACCGGGGAGCTGTTTTTT
once	TRBV5-1	TRBJ2-1	.	CASSFEGSYNEQFF	TGCGCCAGCAGCTTCGAGGGTTCCTACAATGAGCAGTTCTTC
few	TRBV5-5	TRBJ1-1	.	CASSSQGDTEAFF	TGTGCCAGCAGCTCACAGGGTGACACTGAAGCTTTCTTT
.	TRBV6-5	TRBJ2-7	TRBD2	CASSYPGGGREQYF	TGTGCCAGCAGTTACCCGGGGGGGGGTCGCGAGCAGTACTTC
.	TRBV15	TRBJ1-6	.	CATSRKHGDSPLHF	TGTGCCACCAGCAGGAAACACGGGGATTCACCCCTCCACTTT
.	TRBV5-4	TRBJ1-2	.	CASSLGGANYGYTF	TGTGCCAGCAGCTTGGGGGGCGCTAACTATGGCTACACCTTC
.	TRBV5-1	TRBJ1-6	TRBD1	CASSGQDYNSPLHF	TGCGCCAGCAGTGGACAGGACTATAATTCACCCCTCCACTTT
.	TRBV9	TRBJ1-1	.	CASSVGGRSGTEAFF	TGTGCCAGCAGCGTAGGGGGCAGGTCGGGCACTGAAGCTTTCTTT
few	TRBV30	TRBJ2-7	.	CAWSETYEQYF	TGTGCCTGGAGTGAGACTTACGAGCAGTACTTC
.	TRBV2	TRBJ1-1	.	CASSEQEMNTEAFF	TGTGCCAGCAGTGAACAGGAAATGAACACTGAAGCTTTCTTT
.	TRBV6-5	TRBJ1-2	TRBD1	CASSKGQGAWYGYTF	TGTGCCAGCAGTAAGGGACAGGGGGCGTGGTATGGCTACACCTTC
few	TRBV3-1/TRBV3-2	TRBJ2-3	TRBD2	CASSQSPASGRSTDTQYF	TGTGCCAGCAGCCAAAGTCCTGCTAGCGGGAGGAGCACAGATACGCAGTATTTT
once	TRBV5-8	TRBJ2-6	TRBD2	CASSLRGVSANVLTF	TGTGCCAGCAGCTTGCGGGGGGTCAGTGCCAACGTCCTGACTTTC
.	TRBV5-1	TRBJ2-7	.	CASSLGLGVGENEQYF	TGCGCCAGCAGCTTGGGTCTTGGTGTAGGGGAAAACGAGCAGTACTTC
.	TRBV4-3	TRBJ1-1	TRBD1	CASSRTGVTEAFF	TGCGCCAGCAGCCGGACAGGGGTGACTGAAGCTTTCTTT
.	TRBV11-3	TRBJ1-1	.	CASSWDWQKTEAFF	TGTGCCAGCAGCTGGGACTGGCAAAAGACTGAAGCTTTCTTT
.	TRBV13	TRBJ2-3	.	CASSFGRPDTQYF	TGTGCCAGCAGCTTCGGTCGCCCAGATACGCAGTATTTT
.	TRBV3-1/TRBV3-2	TRBJ2-7	.	CASSQQPRGLYEQYF	TGTGCCAGCAGCCAACAACCGCGGGGGCTCTACGAGCAGTACTTC
.	TRBV18	TRBJ2-1	.	CASSQSGYNEQFF	TGTGCCAGCTCCCAAAGCGGGTACAATGAGCAGTTCTTC
few	TRBV27	TRBJ1-5	.	CASSLRLSNQPQHF	TGTGCCAGCAGTTTGCGCCTTTCCAATCAGCCCCAGCATTTT
.	TRBV5-1	TRBJ1-1	TRBD1	CASSDRGRIEAFF	TGCGCCAGCAGTGACAGGGGGCGGATTGAAGCTTTCTTT
.	TRBV3-1/TRBV3-2	TRBJ1-1	.	CASSQVVMGARTEAFF	TGTGCCAGCAGCCAAGTTGTGATGGGGGCGCGCACTGAAGCTTTCTTT
few	TRBV30	TRBJ1-6	.	CAWSVGPRGSPLHF	TGTGCCTGGAGTGTTGGGCCGCGGGGTTCACCCCTCCACTTT
once	TRBV7-2	TRBJ2-6	.	CASSSPREANVLTF	TGTGCCAGCAGCTCCCCCAGGGAGGCCAACGTCCTGACTTTT
.	TRBV21-1	TRBJ2-7	.	CASSVQSPREQYF	TGTGCCAGCAGCGTGCAGTCGCCACGAGAGCAGTACTTC
.	TRBV6-6	TRBJ1-2	TRBD1	CASSLTRDRGTKSYTF	TGTGCCAGCAGTTTAACCCGGGACAGGGGAACGAAGAGCTACACCTTC
.	TRBV13	TRBJ2-2	.	CASSFSISGELFF	TGTGCCAGCAGCTTTTCTATTTCCGGGGAGCTGTTTTTT
.	TRBV7-2	TRBJ1-6	.	CASRAREGESPLHF	TGTGCCAGCAGAGCTCGAGAGGGGGAGTCACCCCTCCACTTT
.	TRBV12-5	TRBJ1-6	.	CASGLGQLGSPLHF	TGTGCTAGTGGCCTAGGACAGTTGGGGTCACCCCTCCACTTT
.	TRBV24-1	TRBJ1-2	.	CAPPPTGTNGYTF	TGTGCCCCTCCCCCTACAGGTACCAATGGCTACACCTTC
once	TRBV24-1	TRBJ2-3	.	CATSQGGNTQYF	TGTGCCACCAGCCAGGGGGGAAATACGCAGTATTTT
.	TRBV6-2/TRBV6-3	TRBJ2-7	.	CASSYPLGERSSYEQYF	TGTGCCAGCAGTTACCCCCTCGGGGAGCGGAGCTCCTACGAGCAGTACTTC
.	TRBV6-5	TRBJ2-3	.	CASLKGADTQYF	TGTGCCAGCCTAAAGGGGGCAGATACGCAGTATTTT
medium-sized	TRBV9	TRBJ1-2	.	CASSDPQESGYTF	TGTGCCAGCAGCGACCCACAGGAAAGTGGCTACACCTTC
once	TRBV7-2	TRBJ1-3	.	CASRDSRSGNTIYF	TGTGCCAGCAGGGACAGCCGCTCTGGAAACACCATATATTTT
.	TRBV11-2	TRBJ2-7	.	CASRSSYEQYF	TGTGCCAGCAGGAGCTCCTACGAGCAGTACTTC
.	TRBV27	TRBJ1-2	TRBD1	CASSTNRDSYDYTF	TGTGCCAGCAGTACAAACCGGGACAGCTACGACTACACCTTC
.	TRBV11-2	TRBJ1-1	.	CASSRTGTQNTEAFF	TGTGCCAGCAGCCGTACCGGGACACAGAACACTGAAGCTTTCTTT
.	TRBV19	TRBJ1-2	.	CASSLPGHGGYTF	TGTGCCAGTAGCCTTCCGGGACACGGAGGCTACACCTTC
.	TRBV27	TRBJ1-6	.	CASRSSLPNSPLHF	TGTGCCAGCAGATCGAGCCTACCGAATTCACCCCTCCACTTT
.	TRBV11-3	TRBJ2-2	.	CASSFWGLQGTTGELFF	TGTGCCAGCAGCTTCTGGGGACTACAGGGCACCACCGGGGAGCTGTTTTTT
.	TRBV12-3/TRBV12-4	TRBJ1-2	.	CASSLWGDYGYTF	TGTGCCAGCAGCCTGTGGGGGGACTATGGCTACACCTTC
few	TRBV11-3	TRBJ2-7	.	CASSLGRGNYEQYF	TGTGCCAGCAGCTTGGGCAGGGGAAACTACGAGCAGTACTTC